Each of the 9 T cell receptor beta chains below was sequenced from the same sample in a study of T cells of healthy individuals. Each CDR3 protein is one row after TCRdb ran MiXCR on the 5' RACE reads. The sample yields about 57,000 distinct CDR3 sequences, 15% to 20% seen once. These receptors all stem from a human donor in good health.

This chain links TRBV2 with TRBJ2-3; no clear D. CDR3 length equals 12 residues. Trimming removed 4 bases from V and 6 bases from J, with 8 bases in between. From germline, CDR1 is SNHLY and CDR2 FYNNEI. This CDR3 is CASSGSVDTQYF. CDR3 DNA sequence: TGTGCCAGCAGTGGAAGTGTGGATACGCAGTATTTT.

In its sample, this clonotype was seen many times. This sequence joins TRBV3-1 and TRBJ2-1; TRBD1 is a possible D gene (6 bases). This CDR3 is built from 16 residues. Germline values: CDR1 LGHDT, CDR2 YNNKEL (reference sequence). Deletions cut 6 bases from V and 4 bases from J, with 19 bases between. CDR3 coding DNA: TGTGCCAGCAGTCACCTCGCAAGGACAGCTTACAATGAGCAGTTCTTC. This translates into CASSHLARTAYNEQFF.

This clonotype was recorded a few times. The chain carries TRBV10-3 and TRBJ2-6; a weak D match, TRBD1 (6 bases). In germline, CDR1 is ENHRY, CDR2 SYGVKD. V lost 8 bases to trimming and J lost 0 bases, with 17 bases between them. This CDR3 has 17 residues. The CDR3 DNA reads as TGTGCCATCTCTGCTCCGGGACAACTCTCTGGGGCCAACGTCCTGACTTTC. As protein: CAISAPGQLSGANVLTF.

This clonotype was recorded at least ten times. The chain couples TRBV29-1 to TRBJ2-3, with a weak D call TRBD2 (7 bases). The CDR3 is 15 amino acids. In germline, CDR1 is SQVTM, CDR2 ANQGSEA. Trimming removed 7 bases from V and 5 bases from J, with 22 bases in between. The CDR3 DNA follows: TGCAGCGCTCTGGCGACAGGACCGGGAGGAGATACGCAGTATTTT. Translated: CSALATGPGGDTQYF.

The chain has TRBV12-3 or TRBV12-4 and TRBJ1-5; 8 bases fit TRBD1. The V and J ends lost 5 bases and 0 bases, in that order; junction bases with no gene match: 9. The CDR3 sequence is 17 residues long. The CDR3 sequence is CASSPPGQEYSNQPQHF. The CDR3 bases are TGTGCCAGCAGTCCCCCGGGACAGGAGTATAGCAATCAGCCCCAGCATTTT.

This clonotype appeared many times. The CDR3 DNA reads TGTGCCAGCAGCTCCCTGTCGCGGACTCGGCACGAGCAGTACTTC. This codes for CASSSLSRTRHEQYF. This chain links TRBV12-3 or TRBV12-4 with TRBJ2-7; the D gene is possibly TRBD2 (5 bases). CDR3 length equals 15 residues. V lost 6 bases and J 5 bases, leaving 20 bases between the germline ends.

This clonotype was detected ten times or more. This chain joins TRBV6-1 and TRBJ2-3; 12 bases align to TRBD2. This CDR3 is built from 16 residues. The junction had 5 bases not matched to a gene; V was cut back by 5 bases and J by 2 bases. The germline V gene encodes CDR1 MNHNS and CDR2 SASEGT. CDR3 nucleotides: TGTGCCAGCAGTCGGAGACTAGCGGGGGCCACAGATACGCAGTATTTT. Translating it yields CASSRRLAGATDTQYF.

Many counts were recorded for this clonotype. This sequence joins TRBV20-1 and TRBJ1-2; weak D call: TRBD1 (6 bases). From germline, CDR1 is DFQATT and CDR2 SNEGSKA (reference sequence). The CDR3 totals 13 residues. Deletions cut 2 bases from V and 6 bases from J, with 13 bases between. The CDR3 reads CSARLTGFHGYTF. CDR3 nucleotides: TGCAGTGCTAGATTAACAGGGTTCCATGGCTACACCTTC.

This clonotype was recorded many times. The chain recombines TRBV7-9 with TRBJ1-3, with TRBD1 as a possible D gene (5 bases). The germline CDR1 and CDR2 sequences are SEHNR and FQNEAQ (reference sequence). The CDR3 consists of 15 residues. The V and J ends lost 3 bases and 2 bases respectively, with 11 bases between them. The CDR3 nucleotides read TGTGCCAGCAGCTTGCGGCGGGGGACTGGAAACACCATATATTTT. This gives the protein CASSLRRGTGNTIYF.